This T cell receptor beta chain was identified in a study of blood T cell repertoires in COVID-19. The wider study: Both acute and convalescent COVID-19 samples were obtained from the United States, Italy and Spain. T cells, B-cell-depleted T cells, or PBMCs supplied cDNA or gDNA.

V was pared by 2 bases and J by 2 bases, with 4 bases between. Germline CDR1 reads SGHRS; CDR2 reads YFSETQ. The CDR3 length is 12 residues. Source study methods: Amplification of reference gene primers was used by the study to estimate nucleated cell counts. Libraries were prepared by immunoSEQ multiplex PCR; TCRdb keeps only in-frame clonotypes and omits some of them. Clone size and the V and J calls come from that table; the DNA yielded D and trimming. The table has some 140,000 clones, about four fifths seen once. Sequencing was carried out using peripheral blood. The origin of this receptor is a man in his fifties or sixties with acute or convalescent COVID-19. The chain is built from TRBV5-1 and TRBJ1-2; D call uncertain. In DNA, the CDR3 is TGCGCCAGCAGCTTCCAAAACTATGGCTACACCTTC. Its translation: CASSFQNYGYTF. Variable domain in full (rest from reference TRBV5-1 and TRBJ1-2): KAGVTQTPRYLIKTRGQQVTLSCSPISGHRSVSWYQQTPGQGLQFLFEYFSETQRNKGNFPGRFSGRQFSNSRSEMNVSTLELGDSALYLCASSFQNYGYTFGSGTRLTVV.